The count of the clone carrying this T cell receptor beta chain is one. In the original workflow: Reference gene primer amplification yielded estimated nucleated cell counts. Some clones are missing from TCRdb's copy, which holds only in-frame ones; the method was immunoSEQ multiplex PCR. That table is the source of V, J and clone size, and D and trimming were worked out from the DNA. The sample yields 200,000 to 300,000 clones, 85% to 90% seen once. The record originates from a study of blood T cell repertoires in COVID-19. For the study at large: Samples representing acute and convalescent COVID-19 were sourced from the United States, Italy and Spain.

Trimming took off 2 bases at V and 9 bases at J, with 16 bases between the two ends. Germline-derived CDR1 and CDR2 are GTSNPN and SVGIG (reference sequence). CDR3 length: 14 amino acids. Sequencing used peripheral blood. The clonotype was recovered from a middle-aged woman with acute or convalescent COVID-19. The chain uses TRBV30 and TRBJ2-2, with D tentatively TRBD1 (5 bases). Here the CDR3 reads CAWSRLTRERELFF. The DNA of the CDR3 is TGTGCCTGGAGTAGGTTAACCAGGGAAAGGGAGCTGTTTTTT.